The TCR beta chain under discussion was sequenced for a study of blood T cell repertoires in COVID-19. Germline V gene sequence: CDR1 MNHEY, CDR2 SMNVEV (reference sequence). CDR3 length equals 15 residues. Trimming took off 5 bases at V and 6 bases at J, with 20 bases between the two ends. Measured with immunoSEQ multiplex PCR; TCRdb has only the in-frame clones, and not every one. The data show 95,000 to 150,000 clones, roughly 72% seen once. The origin of this receptor is a man in his 60s with acute or convalescent COVID-19. This rearrangement joins TRBV27 to TRBJ2-7, with D perhaps matching TRBD1 (6 bases). The sample was peripheral blood. In DNA, the CDR3 is TGTGCCAGCAGTCCGAAGTACGTGACAGGCGGCGAGCAGTACTTC. Residues: CASSPKYVTGGEQYF.